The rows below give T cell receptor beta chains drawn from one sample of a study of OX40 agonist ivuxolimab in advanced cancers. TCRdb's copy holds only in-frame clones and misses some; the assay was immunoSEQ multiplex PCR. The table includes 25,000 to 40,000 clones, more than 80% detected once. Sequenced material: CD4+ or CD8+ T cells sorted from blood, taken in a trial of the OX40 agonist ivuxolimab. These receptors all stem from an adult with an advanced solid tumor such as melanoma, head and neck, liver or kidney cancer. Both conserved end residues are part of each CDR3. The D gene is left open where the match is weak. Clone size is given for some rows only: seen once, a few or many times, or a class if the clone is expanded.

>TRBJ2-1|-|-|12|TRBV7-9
TGTGCCAGCAGCAAACAGGGCAATGAGCAGTTCTTC
CASSKQGNEQFF
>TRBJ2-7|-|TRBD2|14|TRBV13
TGTGCCAGCAGCATGGGACTAGCGGACTACGAGCAGTACTTC
CASSMGLADYEQYF
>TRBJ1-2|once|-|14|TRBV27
TGTGCCAGCAGTTTACGGGGGCAGGGGTATGGCTACACCTTC
CASSLRGQGYGYTF
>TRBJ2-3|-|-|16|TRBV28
TGTGCCAGCAGTGGCCCCCGGAAAGGGCATACAGATACGCAGTATTTT
CASSGPRKGHTDTQYF
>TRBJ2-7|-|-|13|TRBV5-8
TGTGCCAGCAGCTTGCGGGGTACCCACGAGCAGTACTTC
CASSLRGTHEQYF
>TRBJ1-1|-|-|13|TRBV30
TGTGCCTGGACGGGCAGGATCAACACTGAAGCTTTCTTT
CAWTGRINTEAFF
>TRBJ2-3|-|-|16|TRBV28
TGTGCCAGCAGTTTATATGCGGGGGCTACCACAGATACGCAGTATTTT
CASSLYAGATTDTQYF
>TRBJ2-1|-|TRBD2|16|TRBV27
TGTGCCAGCAGAACGTTGACTAGCAGCCATCTCAATGAGCAGTTCTTC
CASRTLTSSHLNEQFF
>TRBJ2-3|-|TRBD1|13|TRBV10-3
TGTGCCATCAAAGGGGGCGGTGCAGATACGCAGTATTTT
CAIKGGGADTQYF
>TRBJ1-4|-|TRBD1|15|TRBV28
TGTGCCAGCAGTCCCGACAGGGTTGAATACGAAAAACTGTTTTTT
CASSPDRVEYEKLFF
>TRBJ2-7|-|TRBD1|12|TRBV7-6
TGTGCCAGCAGCGCGACAGGGTTGATAGAGTACTTC
CASSATGLIEYF
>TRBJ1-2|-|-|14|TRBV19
TGTGCCAGTAGAGACAGATTATATAACTATGGCTACACCTTC
CASRDRLYNYGYTF
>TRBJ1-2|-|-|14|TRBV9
TGTGCCAGCAGCGCCGCGGGGGTCCCTTATGGCTACACCTTC
CASSAAGVPYGYTF
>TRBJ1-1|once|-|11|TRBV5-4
TGTGCCAGCAGCTTGGGGGCTGAAGCTTTCTTT
CASSLGAEAFF
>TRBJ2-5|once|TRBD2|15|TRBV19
TGTGCCAGTAGTTTTACTAGCGGGAGATCAGAGACCCAGTACTTC
CASSFTSGRSETQYF
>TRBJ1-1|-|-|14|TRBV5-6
TGTGCCAGCAGCTTTCCGTCTGTGGGGACTGAAGCTTTCTTT
CASSFPSVGTEAFF
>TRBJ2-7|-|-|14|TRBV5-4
TGTGCCAGCCGCTCCCGGGGGTCCTCCTACGAGCAGTACTTC
CASRSRGSSYEQYF
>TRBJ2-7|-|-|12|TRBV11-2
TGTGCCAGCAGCTTAGAAGCTGCCGAGCAGTACTTC
CASSLEAAEQYF
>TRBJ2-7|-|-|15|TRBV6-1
TGTGCCAGCAGCGATACAGGGATCTCAAGCTACGAGCAGTACTTC
CASSDTGISSYEQYF
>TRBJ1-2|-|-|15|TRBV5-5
TGTGCCAGCAGCCTCACCGGGGGAGTTGAGTATGGCTACACCTTC
CASSLTGGVEYGYTF
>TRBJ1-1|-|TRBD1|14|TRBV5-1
TGCGCCAGCAGGGTAGACAGGGGGAGCACTGAAGCTTTCTTT
CASRVDRGSTEAFF
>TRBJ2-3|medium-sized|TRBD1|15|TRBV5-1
TGCGCCAGCAGAGACGGGACAGGGAGCACAGATACGCAGTATTTT
CASRDGTGSTDTQYF
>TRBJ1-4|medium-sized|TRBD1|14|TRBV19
TGTGCCAGTAGTGTCGACAGGGGGAATGAAAAACTGTTTTTT
CASSVDRGNEKLFF
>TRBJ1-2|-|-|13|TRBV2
TGTGCCAGCAGTGAGGGGGACTACTATGGCTACACCTTC
CASSEGDYYGYTF
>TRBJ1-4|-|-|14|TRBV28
TGTGCCAGCAGTTTAGGGGATACTAATGAAAAACTGTTTTTT
CASSLGDTNEKLFF
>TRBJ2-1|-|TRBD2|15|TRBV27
TGTGCCAGCAGTTTGGGGGGGAGCGTTTACAATGAGCAGTTCTTC
CASSLGGSVYNEQFF
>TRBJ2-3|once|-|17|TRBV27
TGTGCCAGCAGTTCCTCCCTCGGGGGAGCTTACACAGATACGCAGTATTTT
CASSSSLGGAYTDTQYF
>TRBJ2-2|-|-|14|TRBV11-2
TGTGCCAGCAGCTTACGACTAGACCCCGGGGAGCTGTTTTTT
CASSLRLDPGELFF